The 26 T cell receptor beta chains below were found in one sample sequenced in a study of shared clonotypes between healthy human individuals (TCRdb year 2020). Library generation was performed with the immunoSEQ multiplex PCR assay. TCRdb stores this immuneACCESS table with in-frame sequences only. Part of the clones is absent; in the studies checked, under half of the shortfall reflects unresolved V genes, and no reason is known for the rest. For this sample there are around 1.1 million clones; about 80% appear just once. 0.5% to 0.65% of the sample is in the top ten clones. The specimen sequenced was memory CD4+ T cells from PBMCs. In light of the paper, this sample's cell subset or site label describes: CD45RA-negative fraction. Source of these receptors: a man aged 18-30 years in good health. Some clones in this sample may be carry-over from other donors' samples.

J is TRBJ2-1 and V is TRBV5-1; 10 bases are shared with TRBD2. This CDR3 is 16 amino acids long. After removal of 0 bases from V and 4 bases from J, the junction contained 4 bases not matched to a gene. The germline V gene has CDR1 SGHRS and CDR2 YFSETQ. The CDR3 here is CASSLVPAGGYNEQFF. DNA for the CDR3: TGCGCCAGCAGCTTGGTTCCAGCGGGAGGGTACAATGAGCAGTTCTTC. Full variable domain (missing parts from reference TRBV5-1 and TRBJ2-1): KAGVTQTPRYLIKTRGQQVTLSCSPISGHRSVSWYQQTPGQGLQFLFEYFSETQRNKGNFPGRFSGRQFSNSRSEMNVSTLELGDSALYLCASSLVPAGGYNEQFFGPGTRLTVL.

The J gene is TRBJ1-2, the V gene TRBV7-2; 8 bases line up with TRBD1. CDR1 is SGHTA, CDR2 FQGNSA, per germline. The V segment lost 5 bases and the J segment 2 bases; nucleotides outside the gene matches: 7. CDR3 length: 15 residues. The CDR3 loop is CASSRSGGANYGYTF. In DNA form, the CDR3 reads TGTGCCAGCAGCCGCTCAGGGGGCGCAAACTATGGCTACACCTTC.

As regards this clone: Other DNA sequences from this sample encode an identical CDR3 as well. The V and J genes are TRBV18 and TRBJ2-1; D gene unclear. The length of the CDR3 is 12 residues. With 3 bases removed from V and 5 bases from J, the gap between germline ends came to 5 bases. Germline V CDR1 and CDR2: KGHSH, LQKENI. Here the CDR3 reads CASSPRDNEQFF. The CDR3 DNA is TGTGCCAGCTCACCTCGGGACAATGAGCAGTTCTTC.

The V gene is TRBV7-6, the J gene TRBJ2-3; possibly TRBD1 or TRBD2 for D (5 bases each). The CDR3 consists of 13 residues. V was trimmed by 5 bases and J by 1 base, leaving 7 bases between them. Germline values: CDR1 SGHVS, CDR2 FNYEAQ. In DNA form, the CDR3 reads TGTGCCAGCAGCCCGGGGCGCACAGATACGCAGTATTTT. Its protein product is CASSPGRTDTQYF.

This CDR3 is CASSRTGGAETQYF. CDR3 bases: TGTGCCAGCAGTAGGACAGGGGGCGCGGAGACCCAGTACTTC. The chain couples TRBV16 to TRBJ2-5; 11 bases map to TRBD1. Germline values: CDR1 KGHSY, CDR2 FQNENV. The CDR3 runs 14 residues. Germline trimming cut 6 bases from V and 5 bases from J; bases unmatched to any gene: 5.

This CDR3 is CASSLATHRGVGDEQFF. The CDR3 nucleotides read TGTGCCAGCAGCTTGGCAACTCACAGGGGAGTGGGCGATGAGCAGTTCTTC. The V gene is TRBV5-6, the J gene TRBJ2-1; 7 positions agree with TRBD1. CDR1 is SGHDT, CDR2 YYEEEE, per germline. Trimming took 0 bases from V and 8 from J; bases not matched to a gene: 14. The CDR3 is made up of 17 amino acids.

This chain uses TRBV28 with TRBJ1-2, with a tentative D call TRBD1 (6 bases). The CDR3 length is 12 residues. Trimming removed 8 bases from V and 7 bases from J, with 14 bases in between. Germline CDR1 reads MDHEN; CDR2 reads SYDVKM. CDR3 nucleotides: TGTGCCAGCTGCCGGACAGTTCTTGGCTACACCTTC. It is translated as CASCRTVLGYTF.

The chain joins TRBV10-3 to TRBJ2-7; TRBD1 matches at 9 bases. Germline V CDR1 and CDR2: ENHRY, SYGVKD. Germline trimming cut 3 bases from V and 3 bases from J; bases unmatched to any gene: 6. This CDR3 contains 15 residues. CDR3 amino acids: CAISDAGTGNYEQYF. The CDR3 DNA reads as TGTGCCATCAGTGATGCCGGGACAGGGAACTACGAGCAGTACTTC.

The chain combines TRBV11-3 with TRBJ2-7; 8 nucleotides line up with TRBD1. J gave up 2 bases and V 5 bases, and 8 bases lay outside the gene matches. CDR1 and CDR2 (germline): SGHNT, YENEEA. The CDR3 has 15 amino acids. The chain's CDR3 is CASSPGQGIPYEQYF. Written as DNA, the CDR3 is TGTGCCAGCAGCCCCGGACAGGGAATCCCCTACGAGCAGTACTTC.

On this clone itself: At the DNA level, this CDR3 is encoded by other sequences in the same sample as well. This sequence joins TRBV5-1 and TRBJ2-7, with TRBD1 identical over 11 bases. J gave up 6 bases and V 1 base, and 6 bases lay outside the gene matches. This CDR3 comprises 15 residues. CDR1 and CDR2 (germline): SGHRS, YFSETQ. CDR3 protein: CASSLSGTGGGEQYF. CDR3 sequence (DNA): TGCGCCAGCAGCTTGTCAGGGACAGGGGGAGGCGAGCAGTACTTC. Supplemented by reference TRBV5-1 and TRBJ2-7, the full variable domain reads KAGVTQTPRYLIKTRGQQVTLSCSPISGHRSVSWYQQTPGQGLQFLFEYFSETQRNKGNFPGRFSGRQFSNSRSEMNVSTLELGDSALYLCASSLSGTGGGEQYFGPGTRLTVT.

A note on this clone: A much larger clone differs from this one at a single base, so this may be a read error. This specimen includes other DNA sequences encoding the same CDR3. The gene calls are TRBV9 and TRBJ2-6; no definite D call. The germline gives CDR1 SGDLS, CDR2 YYNGEE. This CDR3 is built from 17 residues. The CDR3 loop reads CASSVGLLGSGANVLTF. The CDR3 DNA follows: TGTGCCAGCAGTGTAGGTCTTCTGGGCTCTGGGGCCAACGTCCTGACTTTC.

The chain employs TRBV28 and TRBJ2-7; D possibly corresponds to TRBD2 (5 bases). Trimming took 7 bases from V and 4 from J, leaving 23 bases between them. The germline gives CDR1 MDHEN, CDR2 SYDVKM. This CDR3 comprises 16 residues. Written as DNA, the CDR3 is TGTGCCAGCACCGCCCCTGGGTTTCGCGGGTTATACGAGCAGTACTTC. As protein: CASTAPGFRGLYEQYF.

The rearrangement uses TRBV30 and TRBJ2-5; D is possibly TRBD1 (6 bases). Germline CDR1 GTSNPN, CDR2 SVGIG (reference sequence). CDR3 length: 14 residues. Trimming stripped 2 bases from V and 5 bases from J, with 15 bases between. In DNA form, the CDR3 reads TGTGCCTGGAGTCAAGGACAGAGTCGGGAGACCCAGTACTTC. This encodes CAWSQGQSRETQYF.

In the case of this clone: It differs at one base from a far larger clone, so likely a read error. The chain joins TRBV7-9 to TRBJ1-1, with 11 nucleotides matching TRBD1. The length of the CDR3 is 14 residues. Trimming at V came to 3 bases and at J to 6 bases, leaving 3 bases not matched to a gene. The germline gives CDR1 SEHNR, CDR2 FQNEAQ (reference sequence). The CDR3 nucleotides are TGTGCCAGCAGCTTGATGGGACAGGGGGCTGAAGCTTTCTTT. Protein sequence: CASSLMGQGAEAFF.

The chain is built from TRBV9 and TRBJ2-1, with no clear D. Trimming removed 2 bases at V and 6 bases at J, with 6 bases between. This CDR3 spans 12 amino acids. Per the germline V gene, CDR1 is SGDLS and CDR2 is YYNGEE. DNA of the CDR3: TGTGCCAGCAGCGTCTTTGGCAATGAGCAGTTCTTC. It translates to CASSVFGNEQFF.

J is TRBJ1-3 and V is TRBV29-1, with D unresolved. V gave up 2 bases and J gave up 8 bases, with 10 bases separating them. Germline-derived CDR1 and CDR2 are SQVTM and ANQGSEA. CDR3 length: 12 amino acids. CDR3 sequence reads: CSVELGGYTIYF. For the CDR3, the DNA is TGCAGCGTTGAATTAGGAGGTTACACCATATATTTT.

The rearrangement links TRBV19 to TRBJ1-5; the D gene is possibly TRBD1 (6 bases). V lost 2 bases to trimming and J lost 2 bases, with 13 bases between them. This CDR3 spans 16 amino acids. The germline V gene encodes CDR1 LNHDA and CDR2 SQIVND (reference sequence). Here the CDR3 DNA reads TGTGCCAGTAGTATATGGGGGCGAGGAGGCAATCAGCCCCAGCATTTT. It is translated as CASSIWGRGGNQPQHF.

The gene calls are TRBV10-3 and TRBJ2-1, with 10 bases that match TRBD1. Germline values: CDR1 ENHRY, CDR2 SYGVKD. The CDR3 has 16 amino acids. The junction had 7 bases not matched to a gene; V was cut back by 4 bases and J by 4 bases. For the CDR3, the DNA is TGTGCCATCAGTGTCGGTCGACAGGGGGCTTACAATGAGCAGTTCTTC. The encoded protein is CAISVGRQGAYNEQFF.

This clone was recorded a few times. This chain uses TRBV28 with TRBJ1-1, with D tentatively TRBD1 (6 bases). The ends were cut back, 4 bases at V and 11 bases at J, with 20 bases in the middle. This CDR3 has 14 amino acids. Per the germline V gene, CDR1 is MDHEN and CDR2 is SYDVKM. The CDR3 region has the DNA TGTGCCAGCAGTTCCCCCGGGGGGCCCTATGAGGCTTTCTTT. This translates into CASSSPGGPYEAFF. The full variable domain, rest sourced from reference TRBV28 and TRBJ1-1, is DVKVTQSSRYLVKRTGEKVFLECVQDMDHENMFWYRQDPGLGLRLIYFSYDVKMKEKGDIPEGYSVSREKKERFSLILESASTNQTSMYLCASSSPGGPYEAFFGQGTRLTVV.

This rearrangement joins TRBV18 to TRBJ1-5, with TRBD1 as a possible D gene (5 bases). Germline V gene lookup returns CDR1 KGHSH and CDR2 LQKENI. V was cut by 2 bases and J by 3 bases, with 14 bases left in between. This CDR3 has 16 residues. CDR3 sequence (DNA): TGTGCCAGCTCACCAACCTCCCCAGGGCCCAATCAGCCCCAGCATTTT. Amino acid sequence: CASSPTSPGPNQPQHF.

The genes are TRBV2 and TRBJ2-7; D is unclear. Between the trimmed V and J ends, which lost 4 bases and 2 bases, there was a span of 9 bases. CDR1 is SNHLY and CDR2 is FYNNEI in the germline V gene. The CDR3 loop spans 13 amino acids. The CDR3 region is CASSVRPAYEQYF. CDR3 sequence (DNA): TGTGCCAGCAGTGTGCGGCCGGCCTACGAGCAGTACTTC.

This clone has a handful of counts. The chain employs TRBV11-2 and TRBJ2-7; D gene uncertain. The ends were cut back, 5 bases at V and 2 bases at J, with 16 bases in the middle. CDR1 and CDR2 from the germline V gene are SGHAT and FQNNGV. The CDR3 runs 15 residues. CDR3 DNA sequence: TGTGCCAGCAGCCCGAGGCTCAGTTTCGCCTACGAGCAGTACTTC. This encodes CASSPRLSFAYEQYF.

For the CDR3, the DNA is TGTGCCAGCCATGGGGGCTGGAGCTCTGGAAACACCATATATTTT. Protein sequence: CASHGGWSSGNTIYF. The chain links TRBV7-9 to TRBJ1-3, with D possibly being TRBD1 (6 bases). Germline loops: CDR1 SEHNR, CDR2 FQNEAQ (reference sequence). The CDR3 spans 15 residues. The V end was cut by 8 bases, the J end by 0 bases, with 14 bases between.

This sequence joins TRBV18 and TRBJ2-1, with 11 bases identical to TRBD2. Germline CDR1 reads KGHSH; CDR2 reads LQKENI. With 6 bases clipped from V and 2 bases from J, the junction kept 3 bases outside the gene matches. The CDR3 has 15 residues. CDR3 nucleotides: TGTGCCAGCTCCGTAGCGGGAGGGACCTACAATGAGCAGTTCTTC. Encoded protein: CASSVAGGTYNEQFF.

The V gene is TRBV7-2, the J gene TRBJ2-1, with TRBD2 matching over 9 bases. The CDR3 totals 16 residues. The V and J ends lost 3 bases and 9 bases, in that order; junction bases with no gene match: 12. CDR1 SGHTA and CDR2 FQGNSA come from the germline V gene. The CDR3: CASSFRGREGLGEQFF. The CDR3, as DNA: TGTGCCAGCAGCTTCCGGGGGCGGGAGGGGCTCGGTGAGCAGTTCTTC.

This clone has just a few counts. One junction end disagrees with the germline gene, perhaps due to a read error. The rearrangement uses TRBV29-1 and TRBJ2-1; D is unclear. The CDR3 runs 10 residues. The germline CDR1 and CDR2 sequences are SQVTM and ANQGSEA. CDR3 coding DNA: TGCAGCGGCTCCCACAATGAGCAGTTCTTC. Protein sequence: CSGSHNEQFF.